Listed below are T cell receptor beta chains from one sample, sequenced in a study of blood T cell repertoires in COVID-19. Clones were sequenced by immunoSEQ multiplex PCR, and TCRdb holds only the in-frame ones, with some missing. The data contain approximately 100,000 clones, roughly 80% of them singletons. Sequenced material: peripheral blood. The receptor set was obtained from a man in his 70s with active or convalescent COVID-19. The CDR3 runs from the conserved cysteine through the conserved F or W. A D gene is named only where the DNA matches it firmly. Clone size is shown for a subset of rows, as once, few, many or a class of expanded clone.

.,TRBV7-3,TRBD1,TRBJ2-5,CASSPQGVETQYF,TGTGCCAGCAGCCCTCAGGGGGTCGAGACCCAGTACTTC
.,TRBV27,.,TRBJ1-5,CASSLSAVGNQPQHF,TGTGCCAGCAGTTTATCGGCGGTTGGGAATCAGCCCCAGCATTTT
.,TRBV12-3/TRBV12-4,.,TRBJ1-2,CASSSQGLRGYTF,TGTGCCAGCAGTTCACAGGGATTGAGGGGCTACACCTTC
.,TRBV3-1/TRBV3-2,TRBD2,TRBJ2-3,CASSQVGGGFPDTQYF,TGTGCCAGCAGCCAAGTGGGGGGAGGGTTTCCAGATACGCAGTATTTT
few,TRBV29-1,TRBD1,TRBJ1-1,CSAAGKQGANTEAFF,TGCAGCGCAGCAGGGAAACAGGGGGCAAACACTGAAGCTTTCTTT
.,TRBV19,TRBD2,TRBJ2-3,CASSILLIEGGFFATQYF,TGTGCCAGTAGTATATTGTTGATTGAGGGAGGGTTTTTTGCTACGCAGTATTTT
.,TRBV14,.,TRBJ1-4,CASSQVGVPNEKLFF,TGTGCCAGCAGCCAAGTGGGCGTCCCTAATGAAAAACTGTTTTTT
.,TRBV5-1,TRBD1,TRBJ2-7,CASSRRQGSQSDEQYF,TGCGCCAGCAGCCGTCGACAGGGAAGTCAGTCGGACGAGCAGTACTTC
.,TRBV2,.,TRBJ1-5,CASSSSLNQPQHF,TGTGCCAGCAGTTCGAGCCTCAATCAGCCCCAGCATTTT
.,TRBV2,.,TRBJ1-1,CASSVQWNTEAFF,TGTGCCAGCAGTGTACAGTGGAACACTGAAGCTTTCTTT
.,TRBV6-5,TRBD1,TRBJ1-2,CASSRQGTNYGYTF,TGTGCCAGCAGTCGACAGGGAACTAACTATGGCTACACCTTC
.,TRBV15,TRBD1,TRBJ2-7,CATSRARGRTDEQYF,TGTGCCACCAGCAGAGCGAGGGGGCGTACCGACGAGCAGTACTTC
few,TRBV5-4,TRBD1,TRBJ2-3,CASSLSGTEPDTQYF,TGTGCCAGCAGCTTATCCGGGACAGAGCCAGATACGCAGTATTTT
once,TRBV30,.,TRBJ1-2,CAWDRGRVSDYGYTF,TGTGCCTGGGATCGTGGCAGGGTGTCCGACTATGGCTACACCTTC
.,TRBV5-6,TRBD2,TRBJ2-1,CASSPRTSGRRVNEQFF,TGTGCCAGCAGCCCCAGGACTAGCGGGAGGCGAGTCAATGAGCAGTTCTTC
.,TRBV3-1/TRBV3-2,.,TRBJ2-3,CASSQGPGRGDTQYF,TGTGCCAGCAGCCAAGGCCCCGGCAGGGGAGATACGCAGTATTTT
.,TRBV11-2,TRBD1,TRBJ1-2,CASSLVPSDREDGYTF,TGTGCCAGCAGCTTAGTACCGTCGGACAGGGAGGATGGCTACACCTTC
once,TRBV3-1/TRBV3-2,.,TRBJ1-2,CASSPDFFANYGYTF,TGTGCCAGCAGTCCGGACTTTTTCGCGAACTATGGCTACACCTTC
.,TRBV6-1,.,TRBJ1-2,CASSEVRQALYGYTF,TGTGCCAGCAGTGAAGTCCGACAGGCGCTCTATGGCTACACCTTC
.,TRBV5-4,TRBD2,TRBJ2-7,CASSLAGSGRVEQYF,TGTGCCAGCAGCTTGGCGGGTAGCGGGAGAGTCGAGCAGTACTTC
.,TRBV18,.,TRBJ2-1,CASSPWPSEPDNEQFF,TGTGCCAGCTCACCATGGCCTAGTGAGCCGGACAATGAGCAGTTCTTC
.,TRBV9,.,TRBJ2-1,CASSVGTVFSNEQFF,TGTGCCAGCAGCGTAGGGACAGTTTTCTCCAATGAGCAGTTCTTC
.,TRBV4-1,.,TRBJ2-5,CASSHRPSDGGRKTQYF,TGCGCCAGCAGCCACCGACCATCCGACGGTGGGCGAAAGACCCAGTACTTC
.,TRBV5-1,TRBD2,TRBJ2-3,CASSGRGTSGGTSTDTQYF,TGCGCCAGCAGCGGAAGAGGGACTAGCGGGGGTACTAGCACAGATACGCAGTATTTT
few,TRBV12-5,TRBD1,TRBJ1-4,CASGLGTGEEKLFF,TGTGCTAGTGGTTTGGGGACAGGGGAAGAAAAACTGTTTTTT
.,TRBV30,.,TRBJ2-1,CAGDSGSGINYNEQFF,TGTGCCGGGGACAGCGGGAGCGGAATCAACTACAATGAGCAGTTCTTC
.,TRBV28,TRBD1,TRBJ1-3,CASSSSPGTGYSGNTIYF,TGTGCCAGCAGTTCCTCCCCCGGGACAGGTTACTCTGGAAACACCATATATTTT
few,TRBV29-1,TRBD1,TRBJ2-7,CSARGETGGYEQYF,TGCAGCGCGCGCGGGGAGACAGGGGGGTACGAGCAGTACTTC
few,TRBV3-1/TRBV3-2,.,TRBJ2-7,CASSQDPGYEQYF,TGTGCCAGCAGCCAAGATCCGGGGTATGAGCAGTACTTC
.,TRBV5-1,.,TRBJ2-1,CASLPWAGLDNEQFF,TGCGCCAGCCTCCCCTGGGCAGGATTAGACAATGAGCAGTTCTTC
.,TRBV11-2,.,TRBJ2-7,CASSETTGSYEQYF,TGTGCCAGCAGCGAGACGACAGGATCCTACGAGCAGTACTTC
.,TRBV10-1,.,TRBJ1-2,CASSPDSLYGYTF,TGCGCCAGCAGTCCTGACAGCCTCTATGGCTACACCTTC
few,TRBV9,.,TRBJ1-1,CASTGSNSEAFF,TGTGCCAGCACAGGTAGTAACTCTGAAGCTTTCTTT
few,TRBV9,TRBD1,TRBJ2-7,CASSATGYEQYF,TGTGCCAGCAGCGCGACAGGGTACGAGCAGTACTTC
.,TRBV18,.,TRBJ2-7,CASSLGTDSYEQYF,TGTGCCAGCTCACTCGGGACTGACTCCTACGAGCAGTACTTC
.,TRBV5-1,TRBD2,TRBJ2-5,CASSLTSGSEETQYF,TGCGCCAGCAGCTTGACTAGCGGGAGCGAAGAGACCCAGTACTTC
.,TRBV5-1,TRBD1,TRBJ1-5,CASSLGDSNYQPQHF,TGCGCCAGCAGCTTGGGGGACAGCAATTATCAACCCCAGCATTTT
.,TRBV7-9,TRBD1,TRBJ2-7,CASSLVTGVPHSYEQYF,TGTGCCAGCAGCTTAGTAACAGGGGTCCCCCACTCCTACGAGCAGTACTTC
.,TRBV30,.,TRBJ2-1,CAWSNLIGGRYEFLYNEQFF,TGTGCCTGGAGCAACCTTATAGGTGGGAGGTACGAATTCCTATACAATGAGCAGTTCTTC
.,TRBV3-1/TRBV3-2,TRBD1,TRBJ1-1,CASSLGTGGFTTEAFF,TGTGCCAGCAGCTTAGGGACAGGGGGCTTTACCACTGAAGCTTTCTTT
few,TRBV30,.,TRBJ2-7,CAWSRQPLPGEQYF,TGTGCCTGGAGCAGGCAGCCGCTCCCGGGGGAGCAGTACTTC
.,TRBV5-1,.,TRBJ1-2,CASSPDPEVDYGYTF,TGCGCCAGCAGCCCCGACCCCGAGGTAGACTATGGCTACACCTTC
few,TRBV2,TRBD1,TRBJ1-6,CASSASLTGGNSPLHF,TGTGCCAGCAGTGCTTCTTTGACAGGGGGTAATTCACCCCTCCACTTT
few,TRBV2,.,TRBJ2-2,CASSLRQGNTGELFF,TGTGCCAGCAGTCTGCGTCAGGGTAACACCGGGGAGCTGTTTTTT